A selection of T cell receptor beta chains follows, all from one sample in a study of T cells in Graves' hyperthyroidism and ophthalmopathy. Using its own MiXCR run on the multiplex PCR reads, TCRdb lists one record per CDR3 protein. The table records about 520,000 distinct CDR3 sequences, roughly a quarter of them present only once. Specimen: blood. Receptors originate from a woman aged 25 to 39 with Graves' ophthalmopathy. CDR3s include the opening cysteine and the closing phenylalanine or tryptophan. The D gene is left open where the match is weak. The size entry is marked missing in some rows and otherwise reads once, few, many or a size class.

CDR3	DNA	V	size	D	J
CASSAEGRNTGELFF	TGTGCCAGCAGCGCAGAAGGGAGAAACACCGGGGAGCTGTTTTTT	TRBV9	few	-	TRBJ2-2
CASSQEGGTQYF	TGCGCCAGCAGCCAAGAAGGAGGGACCCAGTACTTC	TRBV4-3	many	-	TRBJ2-5
CAWRHDRRGSGYTF	TGTGCCTGGAGACACGACAGGCGCGGTAGTGGCTACACCTTC	TRBV30	-	-	TRBJ1-2
CASRPSSGGEQFF	TGTGCCAGCAGACCTTCTAGCGGGGGGGAGCAGTTCTTC	TRBV6-2/TRBV6-3	-	TRBD2	TRBJ2-1
CAWEQGSLSTEAFF	TGTGCCTGGGAGCAGGGGTCTCTAAGCACTGAAGCTTTCTTT	TRBV30	many	-	TRBJ1-1
CASSLSGETSYEQCF	TGTGCCAGCAGCTTGTCGGGGGAAACCTCCTACGAGCAGTGCTTC	TRBV11-2	-	-	TRBJ2-7
CSVEGLSGADTEAFF	TGCAGCGTTGAGGGTTTGTCAGGGGCTGACACTGAAGCTTTCTTT	TRBV29-1	many	-	TRBJ1-1
CASSQAQGNNYGYTF	TGTGCCAGCAGCCAAGCCCAGGGGAATAACTATGGCTACACCTTC	TRBV4-2	many	-	TRBJ1-2
CASSFVSSPLHF	TGTGCCAGCAGTTTTGTTAGTTCACCCCTCCACTTT	TRBV12-3/TRBV12-4	-	-	TRBJ1-6
CASSAEGAGNGYTF	TGTGCCAGCAGTGCCGAGGGCGCGGGTAATGGCTACACCTTC	TRBV2	few	-	TRBJ1-2
CASSGGRGMDYGYTF	TGTGCCAGCAGCGGAGGTCGGGGAATGGACTATGGCTACACCTTC	TRBV5-6	many	-	TRBJ1-2